This T cell receptor beta chain was obtained from a study of shared clonotypes between healthy human individuals. Looking at the study overall: The composition of the donors was a couple of women and a few men aged 18 to 49.

Study-level findings and limits: The generation probabilities recorded for non-shared clonotypes fell below those of clonotypes shared by all four donors.

Original data processing: Junction-only sequences without quality scores came from ImmunoSEQ, so filtering differed. Method: immunoSEQ multiplex PCR; TCRdb's copy keeps in-frame clones and lacks some. Clone size and the V and J calls come from that table; the DNA yielded D and trimming. The sample shows 2.5 million or so clones, about 92% of them seen only once. Turning to this clone: No antigen is known for it.

V was pared by 5 bases and J by 1 base, with 5 bases of the junction left unmatched. Germline-derived CDR1 and CDR2 are MGHDK and SYGVNS. CDR3 size: 15 residues. Source material: naive CD4+ T cells sorted from blood. Subset reported: CD45RA+ positively selected. The chain uses TRBV25-1 and TRBJ2-3; 8 positions agree with TRBD1. The receptor's source is a man between 18 and 29 years old in good health. In DNA, the CDR3 is TGTGCCAGCAGTTTCAGGGGGCGTGGCACAGATACGCAGTATTTT. It encodes CASSFRGRGTDTQYF.